A selection of T cell receptor beta chains follows, all from one sample in a study of chemoradiotherapy in HPV16-positive cancers. Only in-frame clones appear in the TCRdb table, and some are missing; sequencing was by immunoSEQ multiplex PCR. Seen here are about 20,000 clones, about 80% observed once, and the top ten hold 3% to 4%. The sequenced sample was blood, obtained from a patient who underwent chemoradiotherapy. Receptor source: a human donor with HPV-associated anogenital cancer. Both conserved end residues are part of each CDR3. A D gene is named only where the DNA matches it firmly. A row's size may be missing; if present it is once, few, many or a size class.

cdr3_aa: CASSYRTGTYGYTF; cdr3_nt: TGCGCCAGCAGCTATCGGACAGGGACCTATGGCTACACCTTC; clone_size: .; d_call: TRBD1; v_call: TRBV5-1; j_call: TRBJ1-2
cdr3_aa: CATRDPTSGPYEQYF; cdr3_nt: TGTGCCACCAGGGACCCGACTAGCGGCCCCTACGAGCAGTACTTC; clone_size: once; d_call: TRBD2; v_call: TRBV15; j_call: TRBJ2-7
cdr3_aa: CASSPGGGPFPDTQYF; cdr3_nt: TGTGCCAGCAGCCCCGGGGGGGGGCCTTTCCCAGATACGCAGTATTTT; clone_size: .; d_call: TRBD2; v_call: TRBV7-2; j_call: TRBJ2-3
cdr3_aa: CSAEGGDREKLFF; cdr3_nt: TGCAGCGCTGAAGGGGGGGATCGGGAAAAACTGTTTTTT; clone_size: .; d_call: .; v_call: TRBV29-1; j_call: TRBJ1-4
cdr3_aa: CASSFSSGAPSSYEQYF; cdr3_nt: TGTGCCAGCAGTTTCTCGTCTGGGGCTCCTAGCTCCTACGAGCAGTACTTC; clone_size: .; d_call: .; v_call: TRBV27; j_call: TRBJ2-7
cdr3_aa: CASSIWGRYEQYF; cdr3_nt: TGTGCCAGTAGTATATGGGGCCGCTACGAGCAGTACTTC; clone_size: .; d_call: .; v_call: TRBV19; j_call: TRBJ2-7
cdr3_aa: CASRLTGTGGQPQHF; cdr3_nt: TGCGCCAGCAGACTAACCGGGACAGGGGGACAGCCCCAGCATTTT; clone_size: .; d_call: TRBD1; v_call: TRBV10-2; j_call: TRBJ1-5
cdr3_aa: CASSLGSSSDTQYF; cdr3_nt: TGTGCCAGCAGCTTAGGTTCCTCTTCAGATACGCAGTATTTT; clone_size: .; d_call: .; v_call: TRBV7-2; j_call: TRBJ2-3
cdr3_aa: CASSKPGLAGVRPYEQYF; cdr3_nt: TGTGCCAGCAGCAAACCGGGACTAGCGGGGGTCCGACCCTACGAGCAGTACTTC; clone_size: .; d_call: TRBD2; v_call: TRBV7-9; j_call: TRBJ2-7
cdr3_aa: CASSQQGQDSVPNAFF; cdr3_nt: TGTGCCAGCAGCCAACAGGGACAGGATTCTGTTCCGAATGCTTTCTTT; clone_size: .; d_call: .; v_call: TRBV21-1; j_call: TRBJ1-1
cdr3_aa: CASSVEVRAYGEQFF; cdr3_nt: TGTGCCAGCAGTGTAGAGGTACGGGCGTACGGTGAGCAGTTCTTC; clone_size: .; d_call: .; v_call: TRBV2; j_call: TRBJ2-1
cdr3_aa: CASSIGQLMNTEAFF; cdr3_nt: TGTGCCAGCAGCATAGGACAGTTAATGAACACTGAAGCTTTCTTT; clone_size: once; d_call: .; v_call: TRBV13; j_call: TRBJ1-1
cdr3_aa: CASIKLAGSYEQYF; cdr3_nt: TGTGCCAGTATCAAACTAGCGGGCTCCTACGAGCAGTACTTC; clone_size: .; d_call: TRBD2; v_call: TRBV2; j_call: TRBJ2-7
cdr3_aa: CASSFQGSTEAFF; cdr3_nt: TGTGCCAGCAGCTTTCAGGGTAGCACTGAAGCTTTCTTT; clone_size: once; d_call: .; v_call: TRBV7-2; j_call: TRBJ1-1
cdr3_aa: CASRIREGRYEQYF; cdr3_nt: TGTGCCAGCAGGATCAGAGAAGGTCGCTACGAGCAGTACTTC; clone_size: .; d_call: .; v_call: TRBV28; j_call: TRBJ2-7
cdr3_aa: CASARDRSSYEQYF; cdr3_nt: TGTGCCAGCGCCCGGGACAGAAGCTCCTACGAGCAGTACTTC; clone_size: .; d_call: TRBD1; v_call: TRBV2; j_call: TRBJ2-7
cdr3_aa: CASSPAGDQPQHF; cdr3_nt: TGTGCCAGCAGCCCTGCGGGAGATCAGCCCCAGCATTTT; clone_size: .; d_call: .; v_call: TRBV7-9; j_call: TRBJ1-5
cdr3_aa: CASKGGQSENQPQHF; cdr3_nt: TGTGCCAGCAAGGGAGGGCAATCAGAGAATCAGCCCCAGCATTTT; clone_size: .; d_call: .; v_call: TRBV19; j_call: TRBJ1-5
cdr3_aa: CASRRQVAPGELFF; cdr3_nt: TGTGCCAGCAGACGACAGGTGGCTCCCGGGGAGCTGTTTTTT; clone_size: .; d_call: .; v_call: TRBV28; j_call: TRBJ2-2
cdr3_aa: CASSQGAGLWYGYTF; cdr3_nt: TGCGCCAGCAGCCAAGGCGCGGGCCTCTGGTATGGCTACACCTTC; clone_size: once; d_call: .; v_call: TRBV4-1; j_call: TRBJ1-2
cdr3_aa: CASSLDWRGATEQFF; cdr3_nt: TGTGCCAGCAGCTTAGATTGGAGGGGGGCGACCGAGCAGTTCTTC; clone_size: .; d_call: .; v_call: TRBV11-2; j_call: TRBJ2-1